This T cell receptor beta chain was profiled in a study of T cells after yellow fever vaccination (dated by TCRdb to between 2019 and 2020). As for the study more broadly: Libraries from fractions with low cell numbers were prepared with the SMART-Seq v4 Ultra Low Input RNA kit. To track T-cell clones before and after primary and booster YFV17D yellow fever vaccination, bulk TCR alpha and beta repertoires were sequenced longitudinally. Two healthy male donors, one aged 18 to 29 and one aged 30 to 40 years, made up the cohort. Blood was collected at multiple timepoints before and after primary and secondary immunization, and bulk PBMC replicates and cell subsets were isolated. What the work shows at the level of the full study, not this receptor alone: Compared with the primary T-cell response, the secondary T-cell response was faster but weaker, reaching its peak on day 5 rather than on day 15. The study included only a couple of donors, which limits how far the findings can be generalized. A small share of clonotypes was detected in both CD4 and CD8 compartments, with the overlap likely arising from convergent recombination. Computational filtering was required because FACS-sorted repertoires could contain abundant contaminating clonotypes from the bulk population. After the booster, most clones that had expanded after primary vaccination were detected again (around 97% of CD4 and around nine tenths of CD8), suggesting broad maintenance of memory.

Regarding this clonotype: No cognate antigen has been identified for it. No clone much larger than this one lies a single base away; base qualities are absent.

The instrument given in TCRdb is Illumina NovaSeq 6000. TCR cDNA was synthesized by 5'RACE template switching, which introduced a universal primer site and unique molecular identifiers. Priming of cDNA synthesis was performed from both the TCR alpha and TCR beta constant segments. Library amplification used two PCR steps, and the second PCR step added sample barcodes and sequencing adapters. Sequencing of libraries was performed on Illumina HiSeq 2500 (2x100 bp) or NovaSeq (2x150 bp). Concerning the study's data processing: MIGEC was used to demultiplex reads and collapse the reads into UMI consensus sequences, and MiXCR was used for V(D)J alignment. Using edgeR on replicate PBMC samples, clonotypes were called vaccine-responding if FDR was below 0.01 and the log2 fold change was above 5 up to day 15. CD4 or CD8 identity was assigned to each bulk clonotype according to whether the clonotype was present at higher abundance in the sequenced CD4 repertoire or the sequenced CD8 repertoire. Starting from the raw public reads, TCRdb applied fastp trimming at Q25, assembled clones with MiXCR and retained in-frame beta chains. Rows matching on CDR3 protein sequence are summarized as one entry with the most common DNA and genes. What appears here as the V and J calls and clone size reflects TCRdb's work, not the paper's. The sample table holds some 320,000 distinct CDR3 sequences, of which 3.5% to 4.5% were seen once. Jointly, the top ten make up approximately 19% of the sample.

V was cut back by 6 bases and J by 6 bases, leaving a gap of 23 bases between them. As encoded in the germline V gene, CDR1 is SNHLY while CDR2 is FYNNEI. The CDR3, from cysteine to phenylalanine, totals 16 residues. Only CDR3 DNA remains: 48 bases, in frame from the first base. What the treatment or condition label conveys for this sample: live attenuated yellow fever vaccine strain. At every blood-draw timepoint, two biological replicates of bulk PBMCs were collected. PBMCs were isolated from peripheral blood using a standard Ficoll-Paque protocol. RNA was extracted with TriZol from bulk PBMCs, CD4 and CD8 fractions, and dextramer-positive and dextramer-negative fractions.

The source was PBMCs, collected 15 days after the yellow fever booster vaccination. The chain was built from TRBV2 and TRBJ1-2, and perhaps TRBD1 as D gene, on 5 matching bases. The sequence came from a man younger than 30 who received the YFV17D yellow fever vaccine. The DNA is as follows: TGTGCCAGCAGGGGGACGGCGATCTTTTTGGCGAATGGCTACACCTTC. Its amino acids are CASRGTAIFLANGYTF.